The 10 T cell receptor beta chains in this list originate from one sample, sequenced in a study of blood T cell repertoires in COVID-19. Using immunoSEQ multiplex PCR, the repertoire was profiled, and TCRdb retains in-frame clones only, with some absent. The table records more than 200,000 clones, about 85% of them present only once. What was sequenced was peripheral blood. These receptors came from a woman older than 75 with COVID-19, enrolled during active disease.

The chain has TRBV19 and TRBJ2-5; 8 nucleotides match TRBD2. CDR3 length: 13 residues. The V gene end was trimmed by 8 bases and the J gene end by 5 bases; junction bases not matched to a gene: 7. Germline V gene data show CDR1 as LNHDA and CDR2 as SQIVND (reference sequence). The CDR3 coding sequence is TGTGCCAGTCGGGAGGGGATGGAGGAGACCCAGTACTTC. Residues: CASREGMEETQYF.

The chain recombines TRBV10-3 with TRBJ2-2; D gene unclear. The CDR3 covers 13 residues. The ends were cut back, 2 bases at V and 5 bases at J, with 6 bases in the middle. The germline CDR1 and CDR2 sequences are ENHRY and SYGVKD. The CDR3 DNA reads as TGTGCCATCAGTGAGGGTACAACCGGGGAGCTGTTTTTT. Amino acid sequence: CAISEGTTGELFF.

The chain recombines TRBV28 with TRBJ1-1; D gene ambiguous. The CDR3 has 13 residues. With 6 bases removed from V and 0 bases from J, the gap between germline ends came to 8 bases. CDR1 MDHEN and CDR2 SYDVKM come from the germline V gene. In DNA, the CDR3 is TGTGCCAGCAGAAACGCGTTGAACACTGAAGCTTTCTTT. This encodes CASRNALNTEAFF.

This chain connects TRBV2 to TRBJ1-6, with 9 bases lining up with TRBD1. V lost 6 bases and J lost 6; bases outside the gene matches: 6. CDR3 length equals 15 residues. The germline V gene encodes CDR1 SNHLY and CDR2 FYNNEI. CDR3 DNA sequence: TGTGCCAGCAGGGGACAGGGATTGAGTAATTCACCCCTCCACTTT. This gives the protein CASRGQGLSNSPLHF.

The chain has TRBV7-9 and TRBJ1-2; no clear D gene. Germline values: CDR1 SEHNR, CDR2 FQNEAQ (reference sequence). Trimming took 1 base from V and 3 from J, leaving 15 bases between them. The length of the CDR3 is 16 residues. The CDR3 coding sequence is TGTGCCAGCAGCTTAGGGAGGCAGAAAGAGGACTATGGCTACACCTTC. Translating gives CASSLGRQKEDYGYTF.

The chain uses TRBV5-6 and TRBJ1-1, with D uncertain. V was clipped by 4 bases and J by 0 bases, with 7 bases between them. The CDR3 spans 13 residues. Germline CDR1 and CDR2: SGHDT and YYEEEE. As DNA, the CDR3 is TGTGCCAGCAGCAAGAACTTGAACACTGAAGCTTTCTTT. It codes for CASSKNLNTEAFF. Based on the CDR3 plus reference TRBV5-6 and TRBJ1-1, the full variable domain is DAGVTQSPTHLIKTRGQQVTLRCSPKSGHDTVSWYQQALGQGPQFIFQYYEEEERQRGNFPDRFSGHQFPNYSSELNVNALLLGDSALYLCASSKNLNTEAFFGQGTRLTVV.

The V and J genes are TRBV7-7 and TRBJ2-1; 7 positions agree with TRBD1. Germline V gene sequence: CDR1 SSHAT, CDR2 FNYEAQ (reference sequence). The CDR3 loop spans 15 amino acids. V lost 5 bases, J lost 1 base, and 5 bases stayed unmatched. In DNA, the CDR3 is TGTGCCAGCAGCCCGGGACAGTTATCCTACAATGAGCAGTTCTTC. Translated: CASSPGQLSYNEQFF.

This clone has only a few counts. The rearrangement links TRBV12-2 to TRBJ1-5. TRBV12-2 is a known pseudogene. The CDR3 extends over 16 amino acids. The DNA of the CDR3 is TGTGCAAGTCGCTTGAAGGGAGGCCATAGCAATCAGCCCCAGCATTTT. Translated, it gives CASRLKGGHSNQPQHF.

This clone was seen just once. V is TRBV30 and J is TRBJ2-2; tentative D call: TRBD2 (6 bases). The CDR3 runs 16 residues. Deletions cut 4 bases from V and 4 bases from J, with 19 bases between. Germline CDR1 GTSNPN, CDR2 SVGIG (reference sequence). The CDR3 DNA reads as TGTGCCTGGATCATTAGACGGGGGTCGTGCACCGGGGAGCTGTTTTTT. This sequence encodes CAWIIRRGSCTGELFF.

The chain carries TRBV5-1 and TRBJ1-1, with 8 bases identical to TRBD1. The V gene's germline CDR1 is SGHRS and CDR2 YFSETQ. There are 15 residues in the CDR3. V shed 6 bases and J 1 base; nucleotides not matched to a gene: 8. CDR3 sequence: CASTRGGQGNTEAFF. DNA of the CDR3: TGCGCCAGCACCCGCGGCGGACAGGGGAACACTGAAGCTTTCTTT. Full variable domain (rest looked up from reference TRBV5-1 and TRBJ1-1): KAGVTQTPRYLIKTRGQQVTLSCSPISGHRSVSWYQQTPGQGLQFLFEYFSETQRNKGNFPGRFSGRQFSNSRSEMNVSTLELGDSALYLCASTRGGQGNTEAFFGQGTRLTVV.